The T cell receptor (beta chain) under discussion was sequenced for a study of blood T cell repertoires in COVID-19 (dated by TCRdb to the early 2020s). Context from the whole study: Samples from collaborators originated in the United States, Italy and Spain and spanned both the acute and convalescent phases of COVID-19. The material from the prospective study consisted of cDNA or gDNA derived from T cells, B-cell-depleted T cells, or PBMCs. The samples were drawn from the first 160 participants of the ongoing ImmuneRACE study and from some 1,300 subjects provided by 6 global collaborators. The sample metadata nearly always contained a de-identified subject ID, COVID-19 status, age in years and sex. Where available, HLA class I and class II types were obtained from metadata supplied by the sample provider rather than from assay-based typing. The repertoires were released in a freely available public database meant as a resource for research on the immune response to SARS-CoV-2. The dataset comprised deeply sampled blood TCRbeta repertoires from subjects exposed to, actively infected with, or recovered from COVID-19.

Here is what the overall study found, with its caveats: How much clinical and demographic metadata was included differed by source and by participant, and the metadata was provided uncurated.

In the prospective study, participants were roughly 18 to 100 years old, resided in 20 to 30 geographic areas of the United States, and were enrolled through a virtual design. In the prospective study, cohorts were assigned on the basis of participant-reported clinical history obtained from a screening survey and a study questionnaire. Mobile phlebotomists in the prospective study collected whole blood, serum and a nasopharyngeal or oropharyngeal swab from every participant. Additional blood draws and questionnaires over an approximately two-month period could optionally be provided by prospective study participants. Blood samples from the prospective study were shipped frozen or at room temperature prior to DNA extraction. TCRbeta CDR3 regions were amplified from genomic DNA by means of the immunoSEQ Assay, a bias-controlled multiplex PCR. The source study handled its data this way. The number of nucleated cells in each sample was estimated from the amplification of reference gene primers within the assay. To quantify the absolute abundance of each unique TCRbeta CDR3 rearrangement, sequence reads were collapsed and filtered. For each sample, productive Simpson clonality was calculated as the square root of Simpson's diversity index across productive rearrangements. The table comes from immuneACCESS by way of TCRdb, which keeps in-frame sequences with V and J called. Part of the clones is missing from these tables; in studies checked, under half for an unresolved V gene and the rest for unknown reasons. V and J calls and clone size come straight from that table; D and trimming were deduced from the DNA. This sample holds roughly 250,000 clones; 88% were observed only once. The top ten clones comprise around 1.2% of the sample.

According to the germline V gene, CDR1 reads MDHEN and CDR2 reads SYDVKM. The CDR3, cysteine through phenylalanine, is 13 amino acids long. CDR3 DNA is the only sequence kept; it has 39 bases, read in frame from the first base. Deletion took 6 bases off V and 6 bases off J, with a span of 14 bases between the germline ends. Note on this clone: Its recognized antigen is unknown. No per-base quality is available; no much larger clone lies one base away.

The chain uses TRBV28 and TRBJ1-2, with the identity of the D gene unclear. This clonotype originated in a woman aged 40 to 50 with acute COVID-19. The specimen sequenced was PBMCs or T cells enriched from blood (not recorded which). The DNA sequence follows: TGTGCCAGCAGACCCGAGGCTTTAGATGGCTACACCTTC. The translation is CASRPEALDGYTF.